This T cell receptor beta chain is drawn from a study of blood T cells in healthy people across ages. The donors, all healthy, were Caucasians living in Russia, aged about 6 to 90. Concerning this clonotype itself: Antigen specificity is unknown. This may come from a read error, since a much larger clone is one base off.

CDR1 and CDR2 (germline): SGHAT, FQNNGV. The CDR3 extends over 15 amino acids. A second PCR of roughly 7 to 11 cycles used a sample-barcoded 5' primer and a J-beta primer mix. TCRdb independently ran MiXCR on the 5' RACE reads; one entry per CDR3 protein. There are roughly 650,000 distinct CDR3 sequences in the sample; about 32% occur only once, and 15% lies in the top ten. Study-wide points: Older age went with lower TCR beta diversity per million T cells, in a roughly linear way.

The gene calls are TRBV11-2 and TRBJ2-3, with 12 bases identical to TRBD2. Material for sequencing was blood. This TCR came from a woman older than 75 in good health. CDR3 coding DNA: TGTGCCAGCAGCACTCGACTAGCGGGGGCAGATGCGCAGTATTTT. Its translation: CASSTRLAGADAQYF.